This T cell receptor (beta chain) emerged from a study of shared clonotypes between healthy human individuals. Notes on the study in general: Naive CD4 clonotypes overlapped across a handful of donors at 4.5% to 5.5%. Apart from blood, nothing was sampled; tissue repertoires likely differ. Clonotypes not shared had lower generation probabilities than those common to all four donors.

Clones were read by immunoSEQ multiplex PCR, and TCRdb kept only the in-frame ones, dropping some. There are around 990,000 clones in the sample; around three quarters occur only once, and roughly 0.82% lies in the top ten. In this sample, this clone turned up once. Antigen specificity is unknown. Recent acute infections and vaccinations were absent in the healthy HIV-negative adult donors. Specimen: memory CD4+ T cells from PBMCs. Stated subset: CD45RA-negative fraction. The clonotype originates from a man aged 18 to 29 in good health. Some clones in this sample may be carry-over from other donors' samples.

The CDR3 loop reads CASSSRRSGRRDEQYF. The CDR3 bases are TGTGCCAGCAGCTCGAGACGTAGCGGGAGGAGGGACGAGCAGTACTTC. The chain uses TRBV7-2 and TRBJ2-7; 10 bases are shared with TRBD2. With 4 bases clipped from V and 5 bases from J, the junction kept 11 bases outside the gene matches. CDR1 is SGHTA and CDR2 is FQGNSA in the germline V gene. The CDR3 loop spans 16 amino acids.